This TCR beta chain comes out of a study of blood T cell repertoires in COVID-19. Study in general: Italy, Spain and the United States were the sources of the convalescent and acute COVID-19 samples. The cDNA or gDNA used as material had been derived from T cells, B-cell-depleted T cells, or PBMCs.

This CDR3 has 13 residues. Germline V gene sequence: CDR1 KGHSH, CDR2 LQKENI. V gave up 3 bases and J gave up 2 bases, with 8 bases separating them. Patients at the Seattle site were enrolled during active infection and followed longitudinally. Per the authors' pipeline: From reference gene primer amplification, estimates of nucleated cell counts were derived. Using immunoSEQ multiplex PCR, the repertoire was profiled, and TCRdb retains in-frame clones only, with some absent. The DNA gave D and trimming, while V, J and clone size come from that table. Counted here are around 60,000 clones, about two thirds occurring once; the ten biggest clones make up roughly 5%.

This TCR was sampled from a woman aged 65 to 85 with COVID-19, enrolled during active disease. This chain uses TRBV18 with TRBJ2-7; D might be TRBD2 (5 bases). Input material: peripheral blood. The CDR3 sequence is CASSPGRAYEQYF. The CDR3 DNA follows: TGTGCCAGCTCACCTGGGCGGGCCTACGAGCAGTACTTC.